A selection of T cell receptor beta chains follows, all from one sample in a study of shared clonotypes between healthy human individuals. Profiling relied on immunoSEQ multiplex PCR, and the TCRdb table lists in-frame clones only, not all of them. The data show approximately 980,000 clones, 70% to 85% seen once. The specimen was memory CD4+ T cells sorted from blood. All receptors derive from a man between 18 and 29 years old in good health. The CDR3 runs from the conserved cysteine through the conserved F or W. D genes are given only for firm matches. Some rows mark clone size as missing; the rest say once, few, many or name a class of expanded clone.

v_gene	abundance	j_gene	d_gene	CDR3aa	CDR3nt
TRBV5-4	-	TRBJ2-6	-	CASSLPGSGANVLTF	TGTGCCAGCAGCTTGCCTGGCTCTGGGGCCAACGTCCTGACTTTC
TRBV28	many	TRBJ1-5	-	CASRLQNQPQHF	TGTGCCAGCAGGCTTCAAAATCAGCCCCAGCATTTT
TRBV10-1	-	TRBJ2-7	TRBD2	CASSTGTSPYEQYF	TGCGCCAGCAGTACCGGGACTAGCCCTTACGAGCAGTACTTC
TRBV28	-	TRBJ1-1	-	CASKRVDYPGSEAFF	TGTGCCAGCAAAAGGGTGGACTACCCCGGGAGTGAAGCTTTCTTT
TRBV11-2	-	TRBJ2-1	-	CASTRDLAGYNEQFF	TGTGCCAGCACCCGTGATTTGGCAGGTTACAATGAGCAGTTCTTC
TRBV9	-	TRBJ1-2	-	CASSSRTGNYGYTF	TGTGCCAGCAGCTCGAGGACGGGTAACTATGGCTACACCTTC
TRBV7-5	-	TRBJ2-3	-	CARSRTSGRERDTQYF	TGTGCCAGAAGCCGGACTAGCGGGAGGGAGAGAGATACGCAGTATTTT
TRBV28	few	TRBJ1-1	-	CASSSHLDIEAFF	TGTGCCAGCAGTTCCCACCTGGATATCGAAGCTTTCTTT
TRBV11-2	many	TRBJ2-1	-	CASSLRQGRSSYNEQFF	TGTGCCAGCAGCTTAAGGCAGGGGAGAAGCTCCTACAATGAGCAGTTCTTC
TRBV5-6	-	TRBJ2-1	TRBD2	CASSPGTSGRAGNEQFF	TGTGCCAGCAGCCCCGGGACTAGCGGGAGGGCTGGGAATGAGCAGTTCTTC
TRBV12-5	-	TRBJ2-7	-	CASGLPYAGLHYEQYF	TGTGCTAGTGGTTTGCCCTACGCGGGACTGCACTACGAGCAGTACTTC
TRBV6-6	-	TRBJ1-1	-	CASRGNRRDTEAFF	TGTGCCAGCAGGGGGAACAGGCGGGACACTGAAGCTTTCTTT
TRBV9	-	TRBJ1-5	-	CASSETGHLNQPQHF	TGTGCCAGCAGCGAGACAGGTCACCTTAATCAGCCCCAGCATTTT
TRBV30	-	TRBJ1-6	-	CAWSVGLTGLHF	TGTGCCTGGAGTGTAGGCCTAACGGGCCTCCACTTT
TRBV6-5	few	TRBJ1-5	-	CASRVDGQSNQPQHF	TGTGCCAGCCGGGTGGACGGCCAAAGCAATCAGCCCCAGCATTTT
TRBV7-2	few	TRBJ2-1	TRBD2	CASSLGLAGSAEQFF	TGTGCCAGCAGCCTAGGACTAGCGGGCTCAGCTGAGCAGTTCTTC
TRBV30	-	TRBJ2-1	-	CAWASGGMYNEQFF	TGTGCCTGGGCAAGCGGAGGGATGTACAATGAGCAGTTCTTC
TRBV30	few	TRBJ2-2	TRBD1	CAWKQGVISYTGELFF	TGTGCCTGGAAACAGGGGGTAATAAGTTACACCGGGGAGCTGTTTTTT
TRBV30	-	TRBJ2-5	TRBD1	CAWIPGQGKETQYF	TGTGCCTGGATCCCGGGACAGGGGAAAGAGACCCAGTACTTC
TRBV18	-	TRBJ2-3	TRBD2	CASSQGLAGSDTQYF	TGTGCCAGCTCACAGGGGTTAGCGGGATCGGATACGCAGTATTTT
TRBV25-1	few	TRBJ2-3	-	CASRDPTGDTQYF	TGTGCCAGCCGGGACCCTACAGGAGATACGCAGTATTTT
TRBV6-5	-	TRBJ1-1	TRBD1	CASSQGGPSGAFF	TGTGCCAGCAGCCAGGGGGGTCCGAGCGGAGCTTTCTTT
TRBV28	-	TRBJ2-7	TRBD1	CASTLGQGPLEQYF	TGTGCCAGCACCCTCGGACAGGGCCCTCTCGAGCAGTACTTC
TRBV2	-	TRBJ2-1	-	CASSESSYNEQFF	TGTGCCAGCAGCGAGAGCTCCTACAATGAGCAGTTCTTC
TRBV4-3	-	TRBJ1-6	-	CASSQDGNGGSPLHF	TGCGCCAGCAGCCAAGATGGAAACGGGGGGTCACCCCTCCACTTT
TRBV28	-	TRBJ1-1	-	CASTETAQPEAFF	TGTGCCAGCACCGAGACAGCCCAGCCTGAAGCTTTCTTT
TRBV7-9	-	TRBJ2-1	-	CASSLARVWTGGNEQFF	TGTGCCAGCAGCTTAGCGCGAGTTTGGACAGGAGGGAATGAGCAGTTCTTC
TRBV6-1	few	TRBJ2-3	-	CAGRKRGTDTQYF	TGTGCCGGGAGAAAACGTGGGACAGATACGCAGTATTTT
TRBV18	-	TRBJ2-3	-	CASSPGQQVDTQYF	TGTGCCAGCTCACCGGGGCAGCAGGTCGATACGCAGTATTTT
TRBV30	-	TRBJ1-1	-	CAWSQGGAGEAFF	TGTGCCTGGAGTCAAGGGGGGGCCGGTGAAGCTTTCTTT
TRBV5-1	-	TRBJ1-5	TRBD1	CASSLGDRDDQPQHF	TGCGCCAGCAGCTTGGGGGACAGGGACGATCAGCCCCAGCATTTT
TRBV5-1	-	TRBJ1-2	-	CASSLNSYGYTF	TGCGCCAGCAGCTTGAATAGCTATGGCTACACCTTC
TRBV2	-	TRBJ1-5	-	CASTEGHNQPQHF	TGTGCCAGCACCGAGGGACACAATCAGCCCCAGCATTTT
TRBV19	-	TRBJ1-5	-	CASSIVQQNQPQHF	TGTGCCAGTAGTATAGTTCAGCAGAATCAGCCCCAGCATTTT
TRBV19	-	TRBJ1-2	TRBD1	CASSNRDRGKYGYTF	TGTGCCAGTAGCAACCGGGACAGGGGCAAATATGGCTACACCTTC
TRBV7-9	-	TRBJ2-3	TRBD2	CASSLSGGTDTQYF	TGTGCCAGCAGCTTAAGCGGGGGAACAGATACGCAGTATTTT
TRBV6-6	few	TRBJ1-3	TRBD1	CASRTGGDTIYF	TGTGCCAGCCGGACAGGGGGTGACACCATATATTTT
TRBV5-1	-	TRBJ2-6	-	CASSLEVVRANVLTF	TGCGCCAGCAGCTTGGAAGTCGTTCGAGCCAACGTCCTGACTTTC
TRBV27	-	TRBJ1-4	-	CASSRRQTTNEKLFF	TGTGCCAGCAGTCGCAGACAGACAACTAATGAAAAACTGTTTTTT
TRBV29-1	-	TRBJ1-6	TRBD1	CSVGRDRSSPLHF	TGCAGCGTTGGCCGGGACAGGAGTTCACCCCTCCACTTT
TRBV10-3	-	TRBJ1-1	-	CAISESPGTEAFF	TGTGCCATCAGTGAGTCTCCGGGGACTGAAGCTTTCTTT